This T cell receptor beta chain was observed in a study of CD8 T cells in Susac syndrome. The RNA, about 0.45 to 1 ug, was put through reverse transcription using random hexamers. Across 54 Vbeta and 13 Jbeta, TCR beta CDR3 was amplified with immunoSEQ multiplex PCR. TCRdb independently ran MiXCR on the immunoSEQ multiplex PCR reads; one entry per CDR3 protein. The data hold 150,000 to 200,000 distinct CDR3 sequences, with roughly 92% observed a single time. Deletions cut 5 bases from V and 4 bases from J, with 21 bases between. Germline V CDR1 and CDR2: DFQATT, SNEGSKA (reference sequence). The CDR3 loop spans 15 amino acids. TCR beta from blood CD8+ and CD4+ T cells was sequenced. CD8+ and CD4+ T cells were negatively isolated; TEMRA cells were FACS-enriched.

This receptor was taken from a human donor in good health. J is TRBJ2-7 and V is TRBV20-1; the D gene is possibly TRBD2 (5 bases). The sample consisted of CD4+ T cells from PBMCs. The CDR3 DNA follows: TGCAGTGCTCTGCGAGGTTCATCACGGAGGTACGAGCAGTACTTC. It specifies CSALRGSSRRYEQYF.